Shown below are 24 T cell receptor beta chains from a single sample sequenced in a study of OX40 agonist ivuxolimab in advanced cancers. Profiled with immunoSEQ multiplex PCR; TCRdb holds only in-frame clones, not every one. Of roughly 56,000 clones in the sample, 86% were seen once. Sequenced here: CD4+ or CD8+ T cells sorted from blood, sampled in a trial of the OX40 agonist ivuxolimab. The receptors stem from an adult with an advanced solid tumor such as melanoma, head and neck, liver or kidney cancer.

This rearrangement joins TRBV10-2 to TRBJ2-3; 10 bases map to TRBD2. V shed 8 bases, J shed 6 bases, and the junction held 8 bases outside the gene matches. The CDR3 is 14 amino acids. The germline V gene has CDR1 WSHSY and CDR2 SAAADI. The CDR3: CASAISLAGDTQYF. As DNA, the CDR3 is TGCGCCAGCGCGATCTCACTAGCGGGGGATACGCAGTATTTT.

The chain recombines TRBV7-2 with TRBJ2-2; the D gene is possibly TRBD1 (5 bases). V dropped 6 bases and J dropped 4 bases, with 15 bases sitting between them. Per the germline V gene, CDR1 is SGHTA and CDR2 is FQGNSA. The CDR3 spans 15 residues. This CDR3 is CASREIRQFTGELFF. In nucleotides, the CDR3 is TGTGCCAGCAGGGAGATTAGACAGTTCACCGGGGAGCTGTTTTTT.

The CDR3 spells CASSYRGGLGDTQYF. The CDR3 region has the DNA TGTGCCAGCAGTTACCGCGGTGGATTAGGAGATACGCAGTATTTT. V gene TRBV6-6 combines with J gene TRBJ2-3; no definite D call. This CDR3 is built from 15 residues. Germline V gene sequence: CDR1 MNHNY, CDR2 SVGAGI (reference sequence). Trimming shortened V by 2 bases and J by 5 bases, and 14 bases separated the two germline ends.

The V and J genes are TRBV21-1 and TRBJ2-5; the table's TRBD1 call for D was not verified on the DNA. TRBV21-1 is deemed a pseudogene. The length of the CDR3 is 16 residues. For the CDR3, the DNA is TGTGCCAGCAGCCACGACTTGAGACAGGAGCAAGAGACCCAGTACTTC. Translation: CASSHDLRQEQETQYF.

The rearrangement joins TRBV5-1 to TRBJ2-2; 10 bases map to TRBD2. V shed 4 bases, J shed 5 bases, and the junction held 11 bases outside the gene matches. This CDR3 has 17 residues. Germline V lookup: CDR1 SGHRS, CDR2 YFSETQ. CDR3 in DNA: TGCGCCAGCAGCCCCACCCTCAGCGGGGGGGCGACCGGGGAGCTGTTTTTT. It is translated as CASSPTLSGGATGELFF.

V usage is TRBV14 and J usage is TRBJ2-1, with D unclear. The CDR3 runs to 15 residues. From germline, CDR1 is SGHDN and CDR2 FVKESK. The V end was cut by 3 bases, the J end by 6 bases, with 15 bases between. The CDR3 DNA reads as TGTGCCAGCAGCCAGTATCTTAATCGGCCCAATGAGCAGTTCTTC. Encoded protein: CASSQYLNRPNEQFF.

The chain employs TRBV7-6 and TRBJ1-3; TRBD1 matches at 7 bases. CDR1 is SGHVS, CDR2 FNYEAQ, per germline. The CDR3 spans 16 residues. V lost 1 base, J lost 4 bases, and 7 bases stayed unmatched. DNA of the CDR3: TGTGCCAGCAGCTTAGGCGGGGTCAGGGGGGGAAACACCATATATTTT. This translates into CASSLGGVRGGNTIYF.

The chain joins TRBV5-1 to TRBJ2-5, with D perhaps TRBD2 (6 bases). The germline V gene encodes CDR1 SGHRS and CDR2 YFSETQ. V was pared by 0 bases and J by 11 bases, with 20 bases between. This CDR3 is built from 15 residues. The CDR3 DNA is TGCGCCAGCAGCTTGGTAGTTACGGGGGTGAATGAGCAGTACTTC. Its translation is CASSLVVTGVNEQYF.

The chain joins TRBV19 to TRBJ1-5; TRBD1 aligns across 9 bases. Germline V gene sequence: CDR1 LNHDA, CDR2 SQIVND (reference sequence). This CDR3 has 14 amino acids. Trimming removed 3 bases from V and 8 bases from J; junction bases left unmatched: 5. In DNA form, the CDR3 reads TGTGCCAGTAGTATGGGACAGGGCTGGGAGCCCCAGCATTTT. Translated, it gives CASSMGQGWEPQHF.

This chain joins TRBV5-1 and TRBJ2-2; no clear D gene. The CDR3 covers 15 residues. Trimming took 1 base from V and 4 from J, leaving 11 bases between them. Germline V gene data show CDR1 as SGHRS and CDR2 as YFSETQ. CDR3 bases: TGCGCCAGCAGCTTGAGTAGTAGTGGCACCGGGGAGCTGTTTTTT. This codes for CASSLSSSGTGELFF.

The CDR3 loop is CASSVGPTDTQYF. In DNA form, the CDR3 reads TGTGCCAGCAGCGTAGGTCCCACAGATACGCAGTATTTT. The gene calls are TRBV9 and TRBJ2-3; D gene uncertain. Germline V gives CDR1 SGDLS, CDR2 YYNGEE. V lost 0 bases, J lost 2 bases, and 4 bases lay in between. The CDR3 is made up of 13 amino acids.

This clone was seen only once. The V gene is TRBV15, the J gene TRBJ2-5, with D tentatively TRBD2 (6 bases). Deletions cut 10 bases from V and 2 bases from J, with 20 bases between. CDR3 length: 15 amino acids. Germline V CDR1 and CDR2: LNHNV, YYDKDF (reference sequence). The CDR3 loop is CASAVRGFGQETQYF. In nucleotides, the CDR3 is TGTGCCAGCGCAGTGCGGGGATTCGGGCAAGAGACCCAGTACTTC.

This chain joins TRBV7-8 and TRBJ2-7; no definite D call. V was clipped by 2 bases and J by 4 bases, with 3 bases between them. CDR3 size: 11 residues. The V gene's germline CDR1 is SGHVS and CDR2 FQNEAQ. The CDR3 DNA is TGTGCCAGCAGCTTAAGATACGAGCAGTACTTC. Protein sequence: CASSLRYEQYF.

The CDR3 region is CASGTGQGEIGQYF. DNA for the CDR3: TGTGCCAGCGGAACCGGACAGGGGGAAATAGGGCAGTACTTC. The genes are TRBV28 and TRBJ2-7; 10 nucleotides line up with TRBD1. The V and J ends lost 8 bases and 9 bases, in that order; junction bases with no gene match: 13. CDR3 length: 14 amino acids. Germline V gene lookup returns CDR1 MDHEN and CDR2 SYDVKM. The variable domain in full, completed from reference TRBV28 and TRBJ2-7, reads DVKVTQSSRYLVKRTGEKVFLECVQDMDHENMFWYRQDPGLGLRLIYFSYDVKMKEKGDIPEGYSVSREKKERFSLILESASTNQTSMYLCASGTGQGEIGQYFGPGTRLTVT.

The CDR3, as DNA: TGCGCCAGCAGCGCAGGGACGGGTTTCCAAGAGACCCAGTACTTC. Encoded protein: CASSAGTGFQETQYF. The chain employs TRBV5-1 and TRBJ2-5; D is possibly TRBD1 or TRBD2 (5 bases each). The length of the CDR3 is 15 residues. The germline CDR1 and CDR2 sequences are SGHRS and YFSETQ. Trimming left V 4 bases short and J 1 base short, with 14 bases between.

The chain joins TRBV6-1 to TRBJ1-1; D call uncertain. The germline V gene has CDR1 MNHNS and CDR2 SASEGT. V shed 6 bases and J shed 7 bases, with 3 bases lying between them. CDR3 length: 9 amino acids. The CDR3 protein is CASSLEAFF. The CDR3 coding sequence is TGTGCCAGCAGCCTTGAAGCTTTCTTT.

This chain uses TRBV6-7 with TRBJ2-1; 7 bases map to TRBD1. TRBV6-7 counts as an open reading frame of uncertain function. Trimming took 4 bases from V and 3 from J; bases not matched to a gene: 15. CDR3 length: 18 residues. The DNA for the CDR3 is TGTGCCAGCAGTTCGACCGGGACAGAGCTACGCCTCTACAATGAGCAGTTCTTC. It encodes CASSSTGTELRLYNEQFF.

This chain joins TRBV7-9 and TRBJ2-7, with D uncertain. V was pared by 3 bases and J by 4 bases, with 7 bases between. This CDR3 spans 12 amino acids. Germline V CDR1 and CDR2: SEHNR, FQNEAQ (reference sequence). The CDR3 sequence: CASSFQAYEQYF. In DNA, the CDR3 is TGTGCCAGCAGCTTTCAGGCGTACGAGCAGTACTTC.

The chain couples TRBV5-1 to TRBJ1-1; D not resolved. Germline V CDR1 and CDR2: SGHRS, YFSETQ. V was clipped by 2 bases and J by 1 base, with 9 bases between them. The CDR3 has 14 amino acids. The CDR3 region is CASSFSPENTEAFF. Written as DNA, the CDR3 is TGCGCCAGCAGCTTTTCCCCGGAGAACACTGAAGCTTTCTTT.

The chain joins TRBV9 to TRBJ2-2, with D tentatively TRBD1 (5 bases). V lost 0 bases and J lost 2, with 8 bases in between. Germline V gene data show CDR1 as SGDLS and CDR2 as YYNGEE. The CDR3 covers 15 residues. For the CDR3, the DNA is TGTGCCAGCAGCGTAGGACAGTCCAACACCGGGGAGCTGTTTTTT. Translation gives CASSVGQSNTGELFF.

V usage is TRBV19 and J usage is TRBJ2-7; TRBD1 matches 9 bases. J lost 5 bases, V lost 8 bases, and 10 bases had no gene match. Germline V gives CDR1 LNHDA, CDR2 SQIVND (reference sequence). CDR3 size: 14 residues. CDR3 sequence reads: CASGTGRFLNEQYF. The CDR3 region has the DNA TGTGCCAGTGGGACAGGGCGTTTTCTGAACGAGCAGTACTTC.

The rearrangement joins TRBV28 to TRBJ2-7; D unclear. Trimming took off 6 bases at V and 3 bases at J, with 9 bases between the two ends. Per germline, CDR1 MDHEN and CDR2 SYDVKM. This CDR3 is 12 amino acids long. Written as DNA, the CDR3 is TGTGCCAGCAGCTCGATTAGCTACGAGCAGTACTTC. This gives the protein CASSSISYEQYF.

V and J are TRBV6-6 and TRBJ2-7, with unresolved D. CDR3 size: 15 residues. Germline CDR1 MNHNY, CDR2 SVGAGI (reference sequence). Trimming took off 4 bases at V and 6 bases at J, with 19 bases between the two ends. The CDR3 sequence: CASSLDPLGTSEQYF. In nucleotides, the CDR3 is TGTGCCAGCAGTTTAGACCCGCTTGGTACCTCCGAGCAGTACTTC.

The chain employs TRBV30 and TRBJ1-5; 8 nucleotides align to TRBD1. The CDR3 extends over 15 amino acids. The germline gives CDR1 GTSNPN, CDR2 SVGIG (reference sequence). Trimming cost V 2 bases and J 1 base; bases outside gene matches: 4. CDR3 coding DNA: TGTGCCTGGAGTCTACAGGGGGGAAGCAATCAGCCCCAGCATTTT. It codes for CAWSLQGGSNQPQHF. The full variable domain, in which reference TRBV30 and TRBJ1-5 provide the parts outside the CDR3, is SQTIHQWPATLVQPVGSPLSLECTVEGTSNPNLYWYRQAAGRGLQLLFYSVGIGQISSEVPQNLSASRPQDRQFILSSKKLLLSDSGFYLCAWSLQGGSNQPQHFGDGTRLSIL.